Sequencing of this T cell receptor (beta chain) was carried out in a study of yellow fever vaccine responses in identical twins. As to this clonotype: The antigen remains unidentified.

Study results and caveats: Reports say the vaccine T cell response in twins looked partly convergent and partly personalized.

Germline-derived CDR1 and CDR2 are SGHNT and YYREEE (reference sequence). This CDR3 contains 15 residues. V shed 3 bases and J shed 4 bases, with 16 bases lying between them. In TCRdb, the RT-PCR reads were re-called with MiXCR into one record per CDR3 protein. The sample yields roughly 2,200 distinct CDR3 sequences, roughly 79% seen once. This specimen consisted of T cells from blood (PBMCs), unsorted or a sorted subset (not recorded which), obtained before or after yellow fever vaccination (not recorded which). The chain couples TRBV5-4 to TRBJ1-2; TRBD1 is a possible D gene (5 bases). The receptor was isolated from a female donor who received the yellow fever vaccine. This CDR3 reads CASSSWGSGFYGYTF. The CDR3 bases are TGTGCCAGCAGCTCTTGGGGCTCAGGGTTCTATGGCTACACCTTC.